This TCR beta chain was retrieved from a study of T cells after yellow fever vaccination. Study overall: The SMART-Seq v4 Ultra Low Input method served to prepare the low-cell-number fractions.

The CDR3 length is 15 residues. After removal of 0 bases from V and 10 bases from J, the junction contained 4 bases not matched to a gene. Looked up from germline, CDR1 is SGHRS and CDR2 is YFSETQ. TCRdb passed the 5' RACE reads through MiXCR, listing each CDR3 protein once. The sample carries approximately 300,000 distinct CDR3 sequences, around 6.8% recorded once. Worth noting for this clonotype: The antigen remains undetermined.

Study-wide points: Though weaker, the secondary response peaked faster, on day 5 versus 15.

The material sequenced was PBMCs, taken approximately 47 days after the first yellow fever vaccination. This sequence originates from a man younger than 30 who received the YFV17D yellow fever vaccine. The chain uses TRBV5-1 and TRBJ1-6, with 10 bases identical to TRBD1. The CDR3 DNA follows: TGCGCCAGCAGCTTGGAGGGACAGGGGCGCTCACCCCTCCACTTT. It encodes CASSLEGQGRSPLHF.